The 19 T cell receptor beta chains in this list originate from one sample, sequenced in a study of blood T cell repertoires in COVID-19. Assay: immunoSEQ multiplex PCR; the TCRdb copy retains only in-frame clones and omits some. The top ten hold about 4.9% of the sample, which has 200,000 or so clones, about 82% seen once. The source material was peripheral blood. These receptors came from a woman aged 25 to 39 with acute or convalescent COVID-19.

The chain employs TRBV7-2 and TRBJ2-7, with 7 positions matching TRBD2. From germline, CDR1 is SGHTA and CDR2 FQGNSA. The CDR3 extends over 15 amino acids. Trimming cost V 5 bases and J 3 bases; bases outside gene matches: 10. DNA of the CDR3: TGTGCCAGCAGCCAACCGCGCGGGAGTGGCTACGAGCAGTACTTC. Protein sequence: CASSQPRGSGYEQYF.

V usage is TRBV7-9 and J usage is TRBJ1-1, with unresolved D. Trimming shortened V by 6 bases and J by 0 bases, and 11 bases separated the two germline ends. CDR1 and CDR2 from the germline V gene are SEHNR and FQNEAQ (reference sequence). The CDR3 sequence is 14 residues long. Written as DNA, the CDR3 is TGTGCCAGCAGAGAAGCCCAGGTGAACACTGAAGCTTTCTTT. Protein: CASREAQVNTEAFF.

The J gene is TRBJ2-3, the V gene TRBV4-2; D call uncertain. Trimming removed 2 bases at V and 0 bases at J, with 9 bases between. Germline V lookup: CDR1 LGHNA, CDR2 YNFKEQ. The CDR3 has 15 residues. The CDR3 loop reads CASSQTLLSTDTQYF. DNA of the CDR3: TGTGCCAGCAGCCAAACCCTACTGAGCACAGATACGCAGTATTTT.

The chain joins TRBV11-3 to TRBJ1-1, with TRBD1 matching over 8 bases. Germline V gene sequence: CDR1 SGHNT, CDR2 YENEEA. J was trimmed by 2 bases and V by 8 bases; bases with no gene match: 7. The CDR3 is 14 residues long. The CDR3 protein is CASLRQGLNTEAFF. CDR3 DNA: TGTGCCAGCCTCCGACAGGGGCTAAACACTGAAGCTTTCTTT. The whole variable domain, filled in from reference TRBV11-3 and TRBJ1-1, reads EAGVVQSPRYKIIEKKQPVAFWCNPISGHNTLYWYLQNLGQGPELLIRYENEEAVDDSQLPKDRFSAERLKGVDSTLKIQPAELGDSAVYLCASLRQGLNTEAFFGQGTRLTVV.

This rearrangement joins TRBV15 to TRBJ2-7; D is perhaps TRBD2 (6 bases). In germline, CDR1 is LNHNV, CDR2 YYDKDF (reference sequence). This CDR3 region has 18 residues. V dropped 5 bases and J dropped 0 bases, with 23 bases sitting between them. The DNA for the CDR3 is TGTGCCACCAGCCGAGCGGAGGAGGGGACGTCTACCTCCTACGAGCAGTACTTC. The encoded protein is CATSRAEEGTSTSYEQYF.

The gene calls are TRBV7-6 and TRBJ1-1; tentative D call: TRBD1 (6 bases). The CDR3 totals 17 residues. Trimming took off 0 bases at V and 0 bases at J, with 14 bases between the two ends. CDR1 and CDR2 (germline): SGHVS, FNYEAQ. As DNA, the CDR3 is TGTGCCAGCAGCTTAGCCCCCGGGACAAGGCTGAACACTGAAGCTTTCTTT. It yields the protein CASSLAPGTRLNTEAFF.

The chain employs TRBV28 and TRBJ2-1; D might be TRBD2 (6 bases). CDR1 is MDHEN, CDR2 SYDVKM, per germline. V dropped 7 bases and J dropped 5 bases, with 21 bases sitting between them. The CDR3 length is 16 residues. CDR3 amino acids: CASTPARRGGNNEQFF. The CDR3 DNA is TGTGCCAGCACCCCAGCCCGACGGGGCGGGAACAATGAGCAGTTCTTC.

The rearrangement uses TRBV11-3 and TRBJ2-3; D might be TRBD2 (6 bases). This CDR3 is built from 16 residues. Germline lookup yields CDR1 SGHNT and CDR2 YENEEA. Trimming cost V 5 bases and J 2 bases, with 17 bases left between them. The CDR3 loop is CASSRGADSSTDTQYF. The CDR3 coding sequence is TGTGCCAGCAGCCGCGGGGCCGATTCTTCCACAGATACGCAGTATTTT.

The genes are TRBV7-2 and TRBJ1-6; 7 nucleotides match TRBD1. Germline V CDR1 and CDR2: SGHTA, FQGNSA. V lost 1 base to trimming and J lost 10 bases; unmatched junction nucleotides: 4. The CDR3 loop spans 14 amino acids. The CDR3: CASSLDRGLSPLHF. Written as DNA, the CDR3 is TGTGCCAGCAGCTTAGACAGGGGATTATCACCCCTCCACTTT. Variable domain in full (rest from reference TRBV7-2 and TRBJ1-6): GAGVSQSPSNKVTEKGKDVELRCDPISGHTALYWYRQSLGQGLEFLIYFQGNSAPDKSGLPSDRFSAERTGGSVSTLTIQRTQQEDSAVYLCASSLDRGLSPLHFGNGTRLTVT.

The CDR3 nucleotides read TGTGCCAGTAGTGGGACATTGAACACTGAAGCTTTCTTT. Its translation is CASSGTLNTEAFF. V and J are TRBV19 and TRBJ1-1; D might be TRBD1 (6 bases). Germline V gene lookup returns CDR1 LNHDA and CDR2 SQIVND (reference sequence). Trimming stripped 5 bases from V and 0 bases from J, with 7 bases between. The CDR3 spans 13 residues.

The chain recombines TRBV5-1 with TRBJ1-2; 7 bases are a match to TRBD1. The CDR3 length is 15 residues. V lost 4 bases, J lost 4 bases, and 10 bases stayed unmatched. Germline values: CDR1 SGHRS, CDR2 YFSETQ. The DNA for the CDR3 is TGCGCCAGCAGCACGGGACAGCAACTGGGCTATGGCTACACCTTC. Its translation: CASSTGQQLGYGYTF.

The gene calls are TRBV6-2 or TRBV6-3 and TRBJ2-7; 7 nucleotides match TRBD2. J lost 0 bases, V lost 6 bases, and 8 bases had no gene match. Germline V CDR1 and CDR2: MNHEY, SVGEGT. The CDR3 loop spans 15 amino acids. The CDR3 coding sequence is TGTGCCAGCAGCACCGAGCGCGGGGGCTCCTACGAGCAGTACTTC. It specifies CASSTERGGSYEQYF.

The rearrangement joins TRBV5-1 to TRBJ1-1; 7 positions match TRBD1. The CDR3 runs 14 residues. Looked up from germline, CDR1 is SGHRS and CDR2 is YFSETQ. Unmatched junction bases numbered 2, after V lost 2 bases and J lost 1 base. Here the CDR3 reads CASSFGDRNTEAFF. The CDR3 nucleotides are TGCGCCAGCAGCTTTGGGGACAGGAACACTGAAGCTTTCTTT.

V gene TRBV6-5 combines with J gene TRBJ2-7, with D perhaps TRBD1 (5 bases). Trimming removed 0 bases from V and 6 bases from J, with 12 bases in between. Germline V gene lookup returns CDR1 MNHEY and CDR2 SVGAGI. The CDR3 contains 14 residues. The CDR3 spells CASSYSGQGSEQYF. The CDR3 coding sequence is TGTGCCAGCAGTTACTCAGGGCAGGGTAGCGAGCAGTACTTC.

The chain combines TRBV29-1 with TRBJ2-1, with TRBD2 as a possible D gene (6 bases). V lost 7 bases to trimming and J lost 0 bases, with 10 bases between them. Germline V gene lookup returns CDR1 SQVTM and CDR2 ANQGSEA. CDR3 length: 13 residues. The CDR3 reads CSALGGSYNEQFF. CDR3 DNA: TGCAGCGCCCTCGGGGGCTCCTACAATGAGCAGTTCTTC.

This clone was observed a handful of times. J is TRBJ2-1 and V is TRBV28; D is ambiguous. V dropped 5 bases and J dropped 7 bases, with 15 bases sitting between them. Germline CDR1 and CDR2: MDHEN and SYDVKM. This CDR3 comprises 14 residues. CDR3 sequence reads: CASSTSKRVNEQFF. Here the CDR3 DNA reads TGTGCCAGCAGTACATCTAAACGGGTAAATGAGCAGTTCTTC.

The chain is built from TRBV4-3 and TRBJ2-7; 7 bases are a match to TRBD1. Germline V gene sequence: CDR1 LGHNA, CDR2 YSLEER. V lost 0 bases to trimming and J lost 3 bases; unmatched junction nucleotides: 2. This CDR3 has 14 residues. The CDR3 sequence: CASSQEQGRYEQYF. The CDR3 DNA is TGCGCCAGCAGCCAAGAACAGGGGCGCTACGAGCAGTACTTC.

The rearrangement joins TRBV6-6 to TRBJ1-6; 10 positions agree with TRBD1. Trimming at V came to 6 bases and at J to 8 bases, leaving 1 base not matched to a gene. Germline V gene data show CDR1 as MNHNY and CDR2 as SVGAGI (reference sequence). CDR3 length equals 13 residues. CDR3 in DNA: TGTGCCAGCAGGGACAGGGGGGATTCACCCCTCCACTTT. Encoded protein: CASRDRGDSPLHF.

V and J are TRBV7-2 and TRBJ1-5; the D gene is possibly TRBD1 (5 bases). This CDR3 is 14 amino acids long. Looked up from germline, CDR1 is SGHTA and CDR2 is FQGNSA. Between the trimmed V and J ends, which lost 3 bases and 6 bases, there was a span of 12 bases. The CDR3 loop reads CASSLAGFGQPQHF. In nucleotides, the CDR3 is TGTGCCAGCAGCTTGGCAGGGTTCGGTCAGCCCCAGCATTTT. Full variable domain (missing parts from reference TRBV7-2 and TRBJ1-5): GAGVSQSPSNKVTEKGKDVELRCDPISGHTALYWYRQSLGQGLEFLIYFQGNSAPDKSGLPSDRFSAERTGGSVSTLTIQRTQQEDSAVYLCASSLAGFGQPQHFGDGTRLSIL.